The 11 T cell receptor beta chains in this list originate from one sample, sequenced in a study of OX40 agonist ivuxolimab in advanced cancers. The data were produced by immunoSEQ multiplex PCR, yet TCRdb's version contains in-frame clones alone and is incomplete. The table lists 70,000 to 85,000 clones, just under 85% of them singletons, with approximately 6% in the top ten. The sample consisted of CD4+ or CD8+ T cells sorted from blood, taken in a trial of the OX40 agonist ivuxolimab. Receptors originate from an adult with an advanced solid tumor such as melanoma, head and neck, liver or kidney cancer.

The genes are TRBV7-2 and TRBJ2-2; a possible D gene is TRBD2 (6 bases). Germline V CDR1 and CDR2: SGHTA, FQGNSA. The CDR3 is made up of 16 amino acids. Between the trimmed V and J ends, which lost 0 bases and 4 bases, there was a span of 12 bases. The CDR3 coding sequence is TGTGCCAGCAGCTTAGCGGGGGGATCGGCCACCGGGGAGCTGTTTTTT. Translation gives CASSLAGGSATGELFF.

The genes are TRBV14 and TRBJ2-1; D not resolved. V gave up 0 bases and J gave up 10 bases, with 16 bases separating them. Per germline, CDR1 SGHDN and CDR2 FVKESK. This CDR3 comprises 15 residues. The CDR3 coding sequence is TGTGCCAGCAGCCAAGATCCCCGCACTGGGGTGGAGCAGTTCTTC. Its protein is CASSQDPRTGVEQFF.

This chain joins TRBV7-2 and TRBJ1-3; no clear D gene. The V and J ends lost 2 bases and 2 bases respectively, with 13 bases between them. This CDR3 has 16 amino acids. CDR1 is SGHTA and CDR2 is FQGNSA in the germline V gene. The CDR3 loop is CASSLYYRDPGNTIYF. CDR3 sequence (DNA): TGTGCCAGCAGCTTATATTACAGAGATCCTGGAAACACCATATATTTT.

This chain joins TRBV30 and TRBJ1-1; D unresolved. The CDR3 contains 15 residues. Germline values: CDR1 GTSNPN, CDR2 SVGIG (reference sequence). V was trimmed by 3 bases and J by 1 base, leaving 15 bases between them. The CDR3 spells CAWSNPTLKNTEAFF. The CDR3 nucleotides are TGTGCCTGGAGCAACCCGACCCTCAAGAACACTGAAGCTTTCTTT. Variable domain in full (rest from reference TRBV30 and TRBJ1-1): SQTIHQWPATLVQPVGSPLSLECTVEGTSNPNLYWYRQAAGRGLQLLFYSVGIGQISSEVPQNLSASRPQDRQFILSSKKLLLSDSGFYLCAWSNPTLKNTEAFFGQGTRLTVV.

This chain uses TRBV28 with TRBJ2-1, with unresolved D. Germline CDR1 reads MDHEN; CDR2 reads SYDVKM. The CDR3 contains 12 residues. V shed 2 bases and J shed 9 bases, with 8 bases lying between them. As DNA, the CDR3 is TGTGCCAGCAGTTTAAACATGGGTGAGCAGTTCTTC. Its protein product is CASSLNMGEQFF.

This clone was counted between two and nine times. V is TRBV27 and J is TRBJ2-3, with D possibly being TRBD2 (5 bases). The CDR3 totals 17 residues. Looked up from germline, CDR1 is MNHEY and CDR2 is SMNVEV (reference sequence). Deletions cut 5 bases from V and 4 bases from J, with 22 bases between. The CDR3 coding sequence is TGTGCCAGCAGTGGATGGACTCTCGGGAATTTTCCAGATACGCAGTATTTT. Translating it yields CASSGWTLGNFPDTQYF.

This clone was recorded only once. The genes are TRBV10-3 and TRBJ2-7; TRBD2 aligns across 10 bases. There are 15 residues in the CDR3. V was pared by 1 base and J by 5 bases, with 5 bases of the junction left unmatched. Per the germline V gene, CDR1 is ENHRY and CDR2 is SYGVKD. The CDR3: CAISEFLAGVDEQYF. The CDR3, as DNA: TGTGCCATCAGTGAGTTTCTAGCGGGAGTAGACGAGCAGTACTTC.

Note on this clone: It is likely a read error, because the conserved phenylalanine at the end of the CDR3 is missing. The DNA is left out, because the CDR3 cannot be placed on it with certainty; the CDR3 is given as TCRdb lists it. This chain connects TRBV6-1 to TRBJ2-3; the D call TRBD2 from the table was never checked on the DNA. CDR1 MNHNS and CDR2 SASEGT come from the germline V gene. The CDR3 is 13 amino acids long, termini counted. CDR3 sequence reads: CASSEGLAGAAPR.

The V gene is TRBV15, the J gene TRBJ1-6, with 9 bases fitting TRBD1. The CDR3 has 21 residues. Per germline, CDR1 LNHNV and CDR2 YYDKDF (reference sequence). V gave up 5 bases and J gave up 8 bases; unmatched junction bases: 25. The CDR3 DNA follows: TGTGCCACCAGCCCTATTACCCCCGGGACAGGGAGGATCATTCGGGATTCACCCCTCCACTTT. Translating gives CATSPITPGTGRIIRDSPLHF.

This sequence joins TRBV7-2 and TRBJ2-3; D possibly matches TRBD1 or TRBD2 (5 bases each). CDR1 and CDR2 from the germline V gene are SGHTA and FQGNSA. The CDR3 loop spans 16 amino acids. V lost 5 bases and J 3 bases, leaving 18 bases between the germline ends. CDR3 DNA: TGTGCCAGCAGCAGGCCGTCCGGGGCCTCGACAGATACGCAGTATTTT. Translated: CASSRPSGASTDTQYF.

The CDR3 here is CASSERGGSYNEQFF. The CDR3 DNA reads as TGTGCCAGCAGTGAAAGGGGAGGGTCCTACAATGAGCAGTTCTTC. The chain combines TRBV6-1 with TRBJ2-1, with 7 positions matching TRBD2. Looked up from germline, CDR1 is MNHNS and CDR2 is SASEGT. This CDR3 region has 15 residues. Losses at the gene ends were 2 bases for V and 1 base for J; bases not matched to a gene: 2.